The T cell receptor beta chain under discussion was sequenced for a study of vaccination effects on CD4 cells after COVID-19. Study-wide results and caveats: The authors studied few convalescent patients and collected no early post-infection timepoints.

Pools of viral peptides were used by the ViraFEST assay to expand antigen-specific CD4+ T cells ahead of sequencing. Having been cultured for 10 days, the cells underwent CD4+ T cell isolation. Nobody among the vaccine recipients had prior SARS-CoV-2 infection (nucleocapsid antibodies were negative). In culture with 10 IU/ml IL-2 and 9 to 10 ug/ml peptides, PBMC were grown at a few million per well. Only in-frame clones appear in the TCRdb table, and some are missing; sequencing was by immunoSEQ multiplex PCR. The sample lists around 45,000 clones, around 78% occurring once. V was trimmed by 5 bases and J by 0 bases, leaving 16 bases between them. The CDR3 covers 16 residues. Germline V gives CDR1 MGHRA, CDR2 YSYEKL. About this clone itself: Its antigen is not identified.

V usage is TRBV4-1 and J usage is TRBJ2-5; no reliable D call. Sequencing was performed on CD4+ T cells from PBMCs cultured with SARS-CoV-2 spike peptides, taken before COVID-19 vaccination. The sequence was obtained from a human donor who received a COVID-19 vaccine. The CDR3 nucleotides read TGCGCCAGCAGCACGACTGGCAATACGTACCAAGAGACCCAGTACTTC. Its protein is CASSTTGNTYQETQYF.